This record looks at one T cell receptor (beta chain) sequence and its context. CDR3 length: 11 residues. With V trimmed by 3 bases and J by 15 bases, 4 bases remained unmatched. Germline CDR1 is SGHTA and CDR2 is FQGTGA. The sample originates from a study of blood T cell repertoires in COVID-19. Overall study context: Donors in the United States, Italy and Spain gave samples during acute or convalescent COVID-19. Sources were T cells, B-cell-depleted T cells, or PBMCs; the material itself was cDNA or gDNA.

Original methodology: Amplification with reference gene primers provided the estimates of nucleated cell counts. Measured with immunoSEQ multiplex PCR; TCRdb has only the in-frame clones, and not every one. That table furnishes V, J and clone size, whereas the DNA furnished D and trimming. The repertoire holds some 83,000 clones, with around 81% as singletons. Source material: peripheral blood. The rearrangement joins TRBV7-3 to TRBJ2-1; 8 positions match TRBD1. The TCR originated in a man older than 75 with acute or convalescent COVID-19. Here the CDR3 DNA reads TGTGCCAGCAGCTTCGGGGACAGGTTGTTCTTC. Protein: CASSFGDRLFF.